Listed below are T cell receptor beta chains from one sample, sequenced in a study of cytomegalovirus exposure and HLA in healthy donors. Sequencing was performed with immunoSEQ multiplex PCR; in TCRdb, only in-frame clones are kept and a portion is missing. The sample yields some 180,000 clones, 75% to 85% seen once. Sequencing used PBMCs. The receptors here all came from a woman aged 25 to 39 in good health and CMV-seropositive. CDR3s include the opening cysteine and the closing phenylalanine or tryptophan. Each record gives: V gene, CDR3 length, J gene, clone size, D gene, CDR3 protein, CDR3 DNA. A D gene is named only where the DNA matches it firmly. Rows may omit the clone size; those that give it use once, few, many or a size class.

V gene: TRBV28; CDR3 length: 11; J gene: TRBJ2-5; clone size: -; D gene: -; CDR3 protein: CASRAGETQYF; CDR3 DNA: TGTGCCAGCAGGGCGGGGGAGACCCAGTACTTC
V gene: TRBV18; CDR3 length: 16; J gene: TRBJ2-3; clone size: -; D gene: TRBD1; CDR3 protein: CASSLLGQGPTDTQYF; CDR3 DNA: TGTGCCAGCTCCCTCCTCGGACAGGGACCCACAGATACGCAGTATTTT
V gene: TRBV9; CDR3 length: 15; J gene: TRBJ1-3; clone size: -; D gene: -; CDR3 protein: CASSHDMDFGNTIYF; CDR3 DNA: TGTGCCAGCAGCCATGACATGGACTTTGGAAACACCATATATTTT
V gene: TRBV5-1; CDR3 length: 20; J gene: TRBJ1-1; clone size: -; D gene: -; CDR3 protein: CASSLGRGVNKWIISTEAFF; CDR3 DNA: TGCGCCAGCAGCTTGGGTCGCGGAGTAAATAAGTGGATAATTTCTACTGAAGCTTTCTTT
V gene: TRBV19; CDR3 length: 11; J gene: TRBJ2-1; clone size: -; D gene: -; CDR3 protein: CASTGYNEQFF; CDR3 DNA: TGTGCCAGTACGGGCTACAATGAGCAGTTCTTC
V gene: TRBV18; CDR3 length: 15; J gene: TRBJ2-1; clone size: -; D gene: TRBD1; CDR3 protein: CASSPQGTANNEQFF; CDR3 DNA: TGTGCCAGCTCACCACAAGGGACAGCCAACAATGAGCAGTTCTTC
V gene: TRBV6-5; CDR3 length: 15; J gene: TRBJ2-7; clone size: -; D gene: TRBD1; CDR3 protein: CASSFTDRGHYEQYF; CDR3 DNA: TGTGCCAGCAGTTTTACCGACAGGGGACATTACGAGCAGTACTTC
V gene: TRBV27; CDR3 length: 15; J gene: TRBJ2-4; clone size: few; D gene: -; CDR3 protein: CASSLATGLGNIQYF; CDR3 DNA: TGTGCCAGCAGTTTGGCGACAGGCCTGGGAAATATTCAGTACTTC
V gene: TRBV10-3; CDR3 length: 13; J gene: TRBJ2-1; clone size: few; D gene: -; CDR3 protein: CAITADSSGEQFF; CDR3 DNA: TGTGCCATCACGGCAGACTCCAGCGGGGAGCAGTTCTTC
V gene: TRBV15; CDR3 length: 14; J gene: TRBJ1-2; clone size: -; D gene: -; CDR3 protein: CATSREDITSGYTF; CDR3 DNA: TGTGCCACCAGCAGAGAGGACATCACGTCTGGCTACACCTTC
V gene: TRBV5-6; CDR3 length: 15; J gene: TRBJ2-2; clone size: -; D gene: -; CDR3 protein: CASSLGGRVTGELFF; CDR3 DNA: TGTGCCAGCAGCTTGGGTGGGCGCGTTACCGGGGAGCTGTTTTTT
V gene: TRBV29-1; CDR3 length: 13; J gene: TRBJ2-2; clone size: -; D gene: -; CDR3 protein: CSVDGAGTGELFF; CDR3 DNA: TGCAGCGTGGATGGGGCAGGGACCGGGGAGCTGTTTTTT
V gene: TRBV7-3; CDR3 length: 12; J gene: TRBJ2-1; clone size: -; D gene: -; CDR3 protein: CASSLGAGEQFF; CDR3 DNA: TGTGCCAGCAGCTTGGGGGCGGGTGAGCAGTTCTTC
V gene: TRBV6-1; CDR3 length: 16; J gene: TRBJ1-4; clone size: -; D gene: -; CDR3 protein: CASSEWGGGFSEKLFF; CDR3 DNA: TGTGCCAGCAGTGAATGGGGAGGAGGTTTTAGTGAAAAACTGTTTTTT
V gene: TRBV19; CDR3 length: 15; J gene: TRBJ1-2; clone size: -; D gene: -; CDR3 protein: CASSPSRGSVDGYTF; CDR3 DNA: TGTGCCAGTAGCCCGTCTCGGGGATCAGTAGATGGCTACACCTTC
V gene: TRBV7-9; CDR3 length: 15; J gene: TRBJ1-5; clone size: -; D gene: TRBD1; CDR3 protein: CASSSTQGRNQPQHF; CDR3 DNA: TGTGCCAGCAGCTCGACACAGGGGCGCAATCAGCCCCAGCATTTT
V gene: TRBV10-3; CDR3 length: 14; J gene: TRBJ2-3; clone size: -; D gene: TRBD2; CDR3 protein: CAIRNGGGTDTQYF; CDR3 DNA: TGTGCCATCAGGAACGGGGGGGGCACAGATACGCAGTATTTT
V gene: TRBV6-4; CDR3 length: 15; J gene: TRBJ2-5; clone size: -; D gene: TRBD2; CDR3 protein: CASSPRASGFETQYF; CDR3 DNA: TGTGCCAGCAGCCCCCGGGCTAGCGGTTTCGAGACCCAGTACTTC
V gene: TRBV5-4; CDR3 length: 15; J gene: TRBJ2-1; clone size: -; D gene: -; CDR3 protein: CASSLRGTTYNEQFF; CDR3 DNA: TGTGCCAGCAGCTTGCGGGGGACCACCTACAATGAGCAGTTCTTC
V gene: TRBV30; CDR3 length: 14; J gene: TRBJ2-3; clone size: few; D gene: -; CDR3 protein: CAWSREGDTDTQYF; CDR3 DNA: TGTGCCTGGAGTCGAGAGGGGGACACAGATACGCAGTATTTT
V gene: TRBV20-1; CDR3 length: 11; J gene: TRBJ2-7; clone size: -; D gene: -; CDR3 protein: CSASRAYEQYF; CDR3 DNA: TGCAGTGCTAGCAGGGCTTACGAGCAGTACTTC
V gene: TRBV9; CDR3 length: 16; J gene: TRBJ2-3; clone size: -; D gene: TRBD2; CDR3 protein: CASSVVGRGGSDTQYF; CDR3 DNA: TGTGCCAGCAGCGTAGTAGGTCGGGGGGGCTCAGATACGCAGTATTTT
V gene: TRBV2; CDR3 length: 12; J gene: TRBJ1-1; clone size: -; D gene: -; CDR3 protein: CASQRGGVKAFF; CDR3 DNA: TGTGCCAGCCAGCGGGGGGGAGTTAAAGCTTTCTTT
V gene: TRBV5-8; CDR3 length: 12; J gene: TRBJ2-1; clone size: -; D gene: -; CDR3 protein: CASSLKNREQFF; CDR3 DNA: TGTGCCAGCAGCTTGAAAAACAGGGAGCAGTTCTTC
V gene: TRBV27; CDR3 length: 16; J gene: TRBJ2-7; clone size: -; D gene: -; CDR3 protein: CASSGVGGGASYEQYF; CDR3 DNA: TGTGCCAGCAGTGGGGTCGGCGGGGGCGCCTCCTACGAGCAGTACTTC
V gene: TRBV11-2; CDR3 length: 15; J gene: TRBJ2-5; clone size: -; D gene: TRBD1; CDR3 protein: CASSLGRDREETQYF; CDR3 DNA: TGTGCCAGCAGCCTGGGGCGGGACAGGGAAGAGACCCAGTACTTC
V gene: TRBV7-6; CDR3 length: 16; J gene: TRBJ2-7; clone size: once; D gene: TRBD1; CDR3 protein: CASSLAVGTGLSEQYF; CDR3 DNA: TGTGCCAGCAGCTTAGCAGTAGGGACAGGCCTTTCCGAGCAGTACTTC
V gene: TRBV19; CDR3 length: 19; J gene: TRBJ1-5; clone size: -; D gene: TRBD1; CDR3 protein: CASRANVRQGAFINQPQHF; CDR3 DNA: TGTGCCAGTAGGGCCAACGTGAGACAGGGGGCTTTTATCAATCAGCCCCAGCATTTT
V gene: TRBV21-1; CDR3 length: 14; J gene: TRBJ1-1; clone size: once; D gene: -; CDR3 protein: CASSIVEWATEAFF; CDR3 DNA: TGTGCCAGCAGCATAGTCGAGTGGGCGACTGAAGCTTTCTTT
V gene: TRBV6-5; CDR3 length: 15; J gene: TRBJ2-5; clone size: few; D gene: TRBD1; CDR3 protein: CASSSRTGRQETQYF; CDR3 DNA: TGTGCCAGCAGTTCCAGGACAGGGCGGCAAGAGACCCAGTACTTC
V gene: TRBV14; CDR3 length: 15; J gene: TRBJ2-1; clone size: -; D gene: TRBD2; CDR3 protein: CASSPGLANYNEQFF; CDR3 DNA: TGTGCCAGCAGCCCGGGACTAGCGAACTACAATGAGCAGTTCTTC
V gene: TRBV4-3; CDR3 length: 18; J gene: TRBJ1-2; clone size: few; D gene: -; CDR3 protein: CASSQDLGRAISDYGYTF; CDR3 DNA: TGCGCCAGCAGCCAAGATTTAGGCAGGGCGATTAGTGACTATGGCTACACCTTC
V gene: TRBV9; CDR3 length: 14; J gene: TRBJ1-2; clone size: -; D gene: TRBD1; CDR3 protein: CAISGRQGSPGYTF; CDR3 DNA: TGTGCCATCAGCGGGCGACAGGGAAGTCCCGGCTACACCTTC
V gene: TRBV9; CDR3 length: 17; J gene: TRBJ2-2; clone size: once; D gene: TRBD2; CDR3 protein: CASSVERGGSLTGELFF; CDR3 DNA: TGTGCCAGCAGCGTAGAACGGGGGGGGTCCCTTACCGGGGAGCTGTTTTTT